This T cell receptor (beta chain) comes out of a study of Ad26.COV2.S vaccination and SARS-CoV-2 variants. Overall study: Intramuscular Ad26.COV2.S doses were given once or twice, 56 days apart.

Trimming left V 0 bases short and J 5 bases short, with 11 bases between. Germline V gene data show CDR1 as SGHDT and CDR2 as YYEEEE. This CDR3 comprises 14 residues. Treatment: approximately 18 received Ad26.COV2.S at low or high dose, single or two shots; five or six received placebo; per-sample allocation not given. Day 63 following the first vaccine or placebo injection was when the samples were taken. A word on this clone: Its antigen is not known.

Using immunoSEQ multiplex PCR, the repertoire was profiled, and TCRdb retains in-frame clones only, with some absent. The sample shows about 250,000 clones, more than 75% of them seen only once. Whole-study results and caveats: Reportedly, spike-specific CD8+ and CD4+ T cell responses achieved substantial breadth once vaccination had taken place.

The sample was peripheral blood, taken in a trial of Ad26.COV2.S vaccine versus placebo. The V call is TRBV5-6, the J call TRBJ2-5, with D uncertain. The clonotype originates from a person between 18 and 65 years old who received the Ad26.COV2.S COVID-19 vaccine or a placebo. CDR3 protein: CASSLVGEEETQYF. In DNA, the CDR3 is TGTGCCAGCAGCTTGGTTGGAGAGGAGGAGACCCAGTACTTC.